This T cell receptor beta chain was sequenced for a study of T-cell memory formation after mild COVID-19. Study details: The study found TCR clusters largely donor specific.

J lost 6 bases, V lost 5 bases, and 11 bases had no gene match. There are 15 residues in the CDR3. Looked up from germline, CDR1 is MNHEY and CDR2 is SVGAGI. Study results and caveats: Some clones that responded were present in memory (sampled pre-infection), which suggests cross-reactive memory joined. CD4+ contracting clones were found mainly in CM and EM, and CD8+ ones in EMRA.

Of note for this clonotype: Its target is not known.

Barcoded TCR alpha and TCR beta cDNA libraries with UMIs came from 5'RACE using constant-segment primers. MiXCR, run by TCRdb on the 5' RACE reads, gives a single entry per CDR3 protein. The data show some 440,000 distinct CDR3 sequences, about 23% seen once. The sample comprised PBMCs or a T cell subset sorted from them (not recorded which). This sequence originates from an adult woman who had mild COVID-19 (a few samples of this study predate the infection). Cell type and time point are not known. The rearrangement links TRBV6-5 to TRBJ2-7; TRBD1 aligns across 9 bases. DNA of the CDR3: TGTGCCAGCAGTCCCCTCGGACAGGGGTATGGCGAGCAGTACTTC. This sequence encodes CASSPLGQGYGEQYF.